A single sample is the source of the 13 T cell receptor beta chains below, sequenced in a study of blood T cell repertoires in COVID-19. Method: immunoSEQ multiplex PCR; TCRdb's copy keeps in-frame clones and lacks some. Among about 310,000 clones, around 87% were seen once, and the ten largest hold over 1%. Sequenced input: peripheral blood. The receptors were gathered from a man aged 65-85 years with acute or convalescent COVID-19.

The gene calls are TRBV20-1 and TRBJ2-7, with 8 bases lining up with TRBD2. Trimming at V came to 3 bases and at J to 2 bases, leaving 12 bases not matched to a gene. Germline-derived CDR1 and CDR2 are DFQATT and SNEGSKA (reference sequence). The CDR3 has 16 residues. The CDR3: CSASKGRLAQTYEQYF. For the CDR3, the DNA is TGCAGTGCTAGTAAAGGAAGACTAGCGCAGACCTACGAGCAGTACTTC.

The J gene is TRBJ2-5, the V gene TRBV5-1; the D gene is possibly TRBD1 (6 bases). The CDR3 covers 15 residues. Between the trimmed V and J ends, which lost 0 bases and 7 bases, there was a span of 16 bases. Looked up from germline, CDR1 is SGHRS and CDR2 is YFSETQ. Written as DNA, the CDR3 is TGCGCCAGCAGCTTGGGGGACACCGGGGCCAGGACCCAGTACTTC. Amino acids: CASSLGDTGARTQYF.

CDR3 in amino acids: CASSYAQGAYNSPLHF. The CDR3 DNA follows: TGTGCCAGCAGCTATGCCCAGGGGGCGTATAATTCACCCCTCCACTTT. The chain joins TRBV6-2 or TRBV6-3 to TRBJ1-6, with 8 nucleotides matching TRBD1. CDR1 and CDR2 from the germline V gene are MNHEY and SVGEGT. CDR3 size: 16 residues. Trimming removed 6 bases from V and 4 bases from J; junction bases left unmatched: 8.

The chain joins TRBV19 to TRBJ2-7, with D possibly matching TRBD1 (5 bases). Between the trimmed V and J ends, which lost 6 bases and 0 bases, there was a span of 12 bases. The CDR3 loop spans 14 amino acids. CDR1 and CDR2 (germline): LNHDA, SQIVND (reference sequence). The CDR3 nucleotides read TGTGCCAGTAGCCCCAGGGTCGGCTCCTACGAGCAGTACTTC. It encodes CASSPRVGSYEQYF.

The V call is TRBV7-9, the J call TRBJ1-1, with D uncertain. The CDR3 has 14 amino acids. Between the trimmed V and J ends, which lost 5 bases and 1 base, there was a span of 11 bases. Germline lookup yields CDR1 SEHNR and CDR2 FQNEAQ (reference sequence). Written as DNA, the CDR3 is TGTGCCAGCAGCCAAGAGGTGCAGAACACTGAAGCTTTCTTT. Translated: CASSQEVQNTEAFF.

This CDR3 reads CASSQSVRNSPLHF. CDR3 DNA sequence: TGTGCCAGCAGCCAATCGGTAAGAAATTCACCCCTCCACTTT. The rearrangement links TRBV3-1 (or the pseudogene TRBV3-2) to TRBJ1-6; unclear D gene. The length of the CDR3 is 14 residues. CDR1 is LGHDT and CDR2 is YNNKEL in the germline V gene (reference sequence). V was cut by 2 bases and J by 7 bases, with 9 bases left in between.

There are many counts of this clone. The CDR3 sequence: CASSDPTGAREEQYF. The CDR3 DNA follows: TGTGCCAGCAGTGACCCGACAGGGGCACGGGAGGAGCAGTACTTC. The V gene is TRBV6-1, the J gene TRBJ2-7, with TRBD1 identical over 8 bases. The germline gives CDR1 MNHNS, CDR2 SASEGT. The CDR3 is made up of 15 amino acids. Germline trimming cut 3 bases from V and 7 bases from J; bases unmatched to any gene: 11.

This rearrangement joins TRBV5-6 to TRBJ1-6; the D is unclear. CDR3 size: 16 residues. From germline, CDR1 is SGHDT and CDR2 YYEEEE. V dropped 1 base and J dropped 5 bases, with 13 bases sitting between them. CDR3 DNA sequence: TGTGCCAGCAGCTTGTATGGGCAGACGAATAATTCACCCCTCCACTTT. Its translation is CASSLYGQTNNSPLHF.

V and J are TRBV7-7 and TRBJ2-3; 10 bases map to TRBD1. V dropped 5 bases and J dropped 5; count of bases not matched to a gene: 7. The germline V gene has CDR1 SSHAT and CDR2 FNYEAQ (reference sequence). The CDR3 extends over 15 amino acids. The CDR3 sequence: CASSPDRGRGDTQYF. The CDR3 DNA sequence: TGTGCCAGCAGCCCCGACAGGGGGCGCGGAGATACGCAGTATTTT.

This chain joins TRBV29-1 and TRBJ1-3; tentatively, D is TRBD1 (6 bases). Germline CDR1 SQVTM, CDR2 ANQGSEA. Trimming left V 7 bases short and J 0 bases short, with 13 bases between. The CDR3 loop spans 14 amino acids. CDR3 sequence reads: CSARQESSGNTIYF. The DNA of the CDR3 is TGCAGCGCTCGACAGGAGAGCTCTGGAAACACCATATATTTT. The whole variable domain, filled in from reference TRBV29-1 and TRBJ1-3, reads SAVISQKPSRDICQRGTSLTIQCQVDSQVTMMFWYRQQPGQSLTLIATANQGSEATYESGFVIDKFPISRPNLTFSTLTVSNMSPEDSSIYLCSARQESSGNTIYFGEGSWLTVV.

This rearrangement joins TRBV5-1 to TRBJ2-3; TRBD2 matches 8 bases. CDR1 is SGHRS, CDR2 YFSETQ, per germline. The junction had 4 bases not matched to a gene; V was cut back by 0 bases and J by 4 bases. The CDR3 covers 15 residues. The CDR3 is CASSLVLAEPDTQYF. In nucleotides, the CDR3 is TGCGCCAGCAGCTTGGTACTAGCGGAGCCAGATACGCAGTATTTT.

The rearrangement uses TRBV6-5 and TRBJ1-1; 8 positions agree with TRBD1. Germline loops: CDR1 MNHEY, CDR2 SVGAGI. The CDR3 runs 16 residues. V shed 1 base, J shed 6 bases, and the junction held 10 bases outside the gene matches. The CDR3 region has the DNA TGTGCCAGCAGTTACTACAGGGGGGGGGTAGATTCTGAAGCTTTCTTT. Translated, it gives CASSYYRGGVDSEAFF.

The V and J genes are TRBV21-1 and TRBJ1-5. TRBV21-1 is a recognized pseudogene. This CDR3 is built from 12 residues. CDR3 sequence: CARSGYNQPQHF. The CDR3 bases are TGTGCCAGGTCGGGGTACAATCAGCCCCAGCATTTT.